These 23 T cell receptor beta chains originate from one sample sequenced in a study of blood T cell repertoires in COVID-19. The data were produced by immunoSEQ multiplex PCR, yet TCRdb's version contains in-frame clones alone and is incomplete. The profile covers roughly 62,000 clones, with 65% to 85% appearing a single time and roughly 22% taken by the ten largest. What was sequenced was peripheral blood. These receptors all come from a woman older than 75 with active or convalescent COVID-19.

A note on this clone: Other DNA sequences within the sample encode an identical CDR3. CDR3 sequence (DNA): TGTGCCAGCAGCTTAGGTCGGGGGGGGCCAGATACGCAGTATTTT. The encoded protein is CASSLGRGGPDTQYF. The V call is TRBV7-9, the J call TRBJ2-3, with 8 bases aligning to TRBD2. V was clipped by 1 base and J by 4 bases; unmatched bases: 4. Germline values: CDR1 SEHNR, CDR2 FQNEAQ (reference sequence). The CDR3 runs to 15 residues.

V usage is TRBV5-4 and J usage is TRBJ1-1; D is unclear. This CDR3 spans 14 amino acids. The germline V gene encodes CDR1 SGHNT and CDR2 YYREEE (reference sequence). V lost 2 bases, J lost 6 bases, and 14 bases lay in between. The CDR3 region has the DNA TGTGCCAGCAGCTTTTTCGGTTCCTTCGCTGAAGCTTTCTTT. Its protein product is CASSFFGSFAEAFF.

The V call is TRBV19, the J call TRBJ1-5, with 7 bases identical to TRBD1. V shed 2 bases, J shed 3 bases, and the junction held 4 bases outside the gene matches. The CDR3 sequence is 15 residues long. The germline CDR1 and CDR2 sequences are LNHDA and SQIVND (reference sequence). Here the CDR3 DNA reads TGTGCCAGTAGTATAATTGGACAGGACAATCAGCCCCAGCATTTT. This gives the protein CASSIIGQDNQPQHF.

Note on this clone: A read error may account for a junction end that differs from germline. CDR3 amino acids: CASSQEMNSEAFF. In nucleotides, the CDR3 is TGTGCCAGCAGCCAAGAGATGAACAGTGAAGCTTTCTTT. The chain couples TRBV14 to TRBJ1-1; no reliable D call. Germline V CDR1 and CDR2: SGHDN, FVKESK. There are 13 residues in the CDR3.

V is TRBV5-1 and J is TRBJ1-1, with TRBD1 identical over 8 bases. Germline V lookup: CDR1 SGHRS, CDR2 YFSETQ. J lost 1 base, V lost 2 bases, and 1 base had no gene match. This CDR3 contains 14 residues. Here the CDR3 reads CASSFTGGNTEAFF. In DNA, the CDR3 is TGCGCCAGCAGCTTTACAGGGGGGAACACTGAAGCTTTCTTT.

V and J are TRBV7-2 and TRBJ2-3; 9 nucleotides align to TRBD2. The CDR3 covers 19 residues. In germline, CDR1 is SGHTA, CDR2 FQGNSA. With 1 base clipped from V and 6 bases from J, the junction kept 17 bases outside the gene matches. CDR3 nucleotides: TGTGCCAGCAGCTTAGATCGTATAGGGGTGGGACTAGCCGCGGATACGCAGTATTTT. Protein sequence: CASSLDRIGVGLAADTQYF.

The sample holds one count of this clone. In DNA form, the CDR3 reads TGTGCCAGCAGCCAAGTCGCGGGCGGCGATGGCTACACCTTC. This encodes CASSQVAGGDGYTF. This rearrangement joins TRBV3-1 (or the pseudogene TRBV3-2) to TRBJ1-2; D gene ambiguous. This CDR3 has 14 residues. The germline V and J ends were trimmed by 1 base and 6 bases, with 12 bases remaining between them. Germline CDR1 and CDR2: LGHDT and YNNKEL (reference sequence).

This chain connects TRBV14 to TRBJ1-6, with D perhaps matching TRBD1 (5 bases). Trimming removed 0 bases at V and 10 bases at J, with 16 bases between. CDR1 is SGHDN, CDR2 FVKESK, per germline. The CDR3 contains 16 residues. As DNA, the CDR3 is TGTGCCAGCAGCCAAGATGTGGCAGGGTTGCTCTCACCCCTCCACTTT. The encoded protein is CASSQDVAGLLSPLHF. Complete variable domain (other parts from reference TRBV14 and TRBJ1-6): EAGVTQFPSHSVIEKGQTVTLRCDPISGHDNLYWYRRVMGKEIKFLLHFVKESKQDESGMPNNRFLAERTGGTYSTLKVQPAELEDSGVYFCASSQDVAGLLSPLHFGNGTRLTVT.

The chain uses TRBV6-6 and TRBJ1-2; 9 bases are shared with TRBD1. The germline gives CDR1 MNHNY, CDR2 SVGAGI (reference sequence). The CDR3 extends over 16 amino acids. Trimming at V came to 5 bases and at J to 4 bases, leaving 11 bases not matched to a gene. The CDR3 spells CASSRLPGQGSYGYTF. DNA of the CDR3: TGTGCCAGCAGTCGACTCCCGGGACAGGGTAGCTATGGCTACACCTTC.

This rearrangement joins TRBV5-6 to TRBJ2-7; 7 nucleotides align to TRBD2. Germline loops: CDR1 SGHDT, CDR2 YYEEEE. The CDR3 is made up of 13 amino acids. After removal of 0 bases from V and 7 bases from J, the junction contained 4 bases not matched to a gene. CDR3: CASSLVTGGEQYF. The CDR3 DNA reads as TGTGCCAGCAGCTTGGTGACCGGGGGGGAGCAGTACTTC.

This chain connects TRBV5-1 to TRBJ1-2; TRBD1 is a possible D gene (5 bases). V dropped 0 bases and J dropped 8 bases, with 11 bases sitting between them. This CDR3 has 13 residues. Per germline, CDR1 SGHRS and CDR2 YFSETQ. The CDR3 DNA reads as TGCGCCAGCAGCTTGGGACAGTCAACAGGCTACACCTTC. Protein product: CASSLGQSTGYTF.

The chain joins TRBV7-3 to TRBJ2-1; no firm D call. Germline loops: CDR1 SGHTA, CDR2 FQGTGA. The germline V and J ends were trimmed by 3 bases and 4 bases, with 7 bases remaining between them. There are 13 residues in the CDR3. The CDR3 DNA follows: TGTGCCAGCAGCTTGGGCCCTTACAATGAGCAGTTCTTC. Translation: CASSLGPYNEQFF.

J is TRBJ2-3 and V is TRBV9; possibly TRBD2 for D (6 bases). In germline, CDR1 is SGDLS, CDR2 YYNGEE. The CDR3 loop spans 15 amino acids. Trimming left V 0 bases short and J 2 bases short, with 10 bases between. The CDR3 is CASSVAGGNTDTQYF. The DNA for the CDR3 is TGTGCCAGCAGCGTAGCCGGGGGAAACACAGATACGCAGTATTTT.

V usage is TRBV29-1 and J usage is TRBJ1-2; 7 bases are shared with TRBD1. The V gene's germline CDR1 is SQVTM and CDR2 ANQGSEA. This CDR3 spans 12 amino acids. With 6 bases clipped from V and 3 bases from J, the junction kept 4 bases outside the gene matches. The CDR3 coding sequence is TGCAGCGTGGAAACAGGGGACTATGGCTACACCTTC. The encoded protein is CSVETGDYGYTF.

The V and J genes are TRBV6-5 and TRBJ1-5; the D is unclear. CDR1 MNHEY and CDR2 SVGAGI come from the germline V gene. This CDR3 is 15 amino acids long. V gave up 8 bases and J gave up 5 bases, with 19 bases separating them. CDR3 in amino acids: CASCSASRGHQPQHF. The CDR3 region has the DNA TGTGCCAGCTGTTCGGCCAGCCGGGGTCATCAGCCCCAGCATTTT.

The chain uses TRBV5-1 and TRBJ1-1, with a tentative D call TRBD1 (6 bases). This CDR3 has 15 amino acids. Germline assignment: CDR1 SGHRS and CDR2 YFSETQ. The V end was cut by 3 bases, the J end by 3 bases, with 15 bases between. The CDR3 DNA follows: TGCGCCAGCAGCTACTCAGGGGACGGCTACACTGAAGCTTTCTTT. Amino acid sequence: CASSYSGDGYTEAFF.

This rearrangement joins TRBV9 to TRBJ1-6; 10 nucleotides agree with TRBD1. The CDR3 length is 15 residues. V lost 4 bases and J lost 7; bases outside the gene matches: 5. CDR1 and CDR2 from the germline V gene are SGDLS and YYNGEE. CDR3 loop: CASSTGQGGNSPLHF. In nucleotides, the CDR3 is TGTGCCAGCAGCACCGGACAGGGGGGCAATTCACCCCTCCACTTT.

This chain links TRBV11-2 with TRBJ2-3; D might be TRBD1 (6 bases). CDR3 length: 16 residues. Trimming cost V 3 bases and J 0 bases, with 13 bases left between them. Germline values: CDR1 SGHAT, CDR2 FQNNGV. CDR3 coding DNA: TGTGCCAGCAGCTTTACCGGGACACCAAGCACAGATACGCAGTATTTT. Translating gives CASSFTGTPSTDTQYF.

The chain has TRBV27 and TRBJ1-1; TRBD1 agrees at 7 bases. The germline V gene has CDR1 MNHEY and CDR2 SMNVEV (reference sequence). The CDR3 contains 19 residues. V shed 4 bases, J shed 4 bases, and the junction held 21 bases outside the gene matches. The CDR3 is CASSYRGPHHLRVSTEAFF. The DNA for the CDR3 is TGTGCCAGCAGTTACAGGGGCCCTCACCACCTTAGAGTAAGCACTGAAGCTTTCTTT.

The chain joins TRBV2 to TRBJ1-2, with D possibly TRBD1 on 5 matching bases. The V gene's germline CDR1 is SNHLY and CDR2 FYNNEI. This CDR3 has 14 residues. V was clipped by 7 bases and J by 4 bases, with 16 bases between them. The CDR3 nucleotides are TGTGCCAGCACTGATGGCAGGGTCTTCTATGGCTACACCTTC. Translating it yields CASTDGRVFYGYTF.

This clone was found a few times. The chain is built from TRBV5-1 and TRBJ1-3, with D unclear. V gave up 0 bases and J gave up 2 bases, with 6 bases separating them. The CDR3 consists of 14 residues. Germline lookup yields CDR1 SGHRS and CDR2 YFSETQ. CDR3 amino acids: CASSLESTGNTIYF. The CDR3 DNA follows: TGCGCCAGCAGCTTGGAGTCTACTGGAAACACCATATATTTT.

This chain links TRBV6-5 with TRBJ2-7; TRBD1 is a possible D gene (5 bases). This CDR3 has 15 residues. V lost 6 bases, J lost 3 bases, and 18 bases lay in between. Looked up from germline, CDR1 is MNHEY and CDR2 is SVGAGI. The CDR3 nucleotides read TGTGCCAGCAGCCTCGACAGCACAACCGGCTACGAGCAGTACTTC. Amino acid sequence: CASSLDSTTGYEQYF.

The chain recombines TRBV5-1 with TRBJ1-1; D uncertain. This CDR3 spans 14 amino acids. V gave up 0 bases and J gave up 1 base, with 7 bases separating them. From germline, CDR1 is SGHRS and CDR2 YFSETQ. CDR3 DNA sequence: TGCGCCAGCAGCTTGGGGGCAGCGAACACTGAAGCTTTCTTT. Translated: CASSLGAANTEAFF.